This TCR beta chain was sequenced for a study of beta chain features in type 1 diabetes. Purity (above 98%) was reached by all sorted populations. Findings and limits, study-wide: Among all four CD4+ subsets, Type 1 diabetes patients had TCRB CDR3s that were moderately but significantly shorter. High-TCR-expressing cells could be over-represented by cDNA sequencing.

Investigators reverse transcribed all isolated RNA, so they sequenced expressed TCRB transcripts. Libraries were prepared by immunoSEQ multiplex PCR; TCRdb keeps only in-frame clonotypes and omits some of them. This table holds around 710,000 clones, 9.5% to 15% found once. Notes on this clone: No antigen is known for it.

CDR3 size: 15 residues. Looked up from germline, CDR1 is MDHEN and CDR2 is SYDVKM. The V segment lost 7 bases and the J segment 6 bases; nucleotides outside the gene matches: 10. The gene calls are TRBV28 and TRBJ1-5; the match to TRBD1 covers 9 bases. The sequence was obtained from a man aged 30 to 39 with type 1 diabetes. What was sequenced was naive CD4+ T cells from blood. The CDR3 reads CASIPDRGLTQPQHF. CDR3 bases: TGTGCCAGCATCCCGGACAGGGGCCTCACTCAGCCCCAGCATTTT.